This TCR beta chain was observed in a study of CD8 T cells in ankylosing spondylitis. Germline CDR1 and CDR2: DFQATT and SNEGSKA (reference sequence). The length of the CDR3 is 16 residues. Trimming took 1 base from V and 0 from J, leaving 16 bases between them. Regarding the study as a whole: Reportedly, significant enrichment of disease-linked clones occurred in matched ankylosing spondylitis synovial fluid. Some of these motif variants have turned up before, in reports on reactive arthritis synovial fluid and blood. What appeared characteristic of ankylosing spondylitis blood was a TCR beta motif of fewer than ten highly homologous variants.

This clonotype has only a few counts. Its cognate antigen is unknown. Library preparation for TCR beta used quantitative 5'-RACE with molecular barcodes. TCRdb independently ran MiXCR on the 5' RACE reads; one entry per CDR3 protein. The top ten clones hold under 7.5% of a sample with approximately 540,000 distinct CDR3 sequences, 9.5% to 15% of them seen once. Sequencing was performed on blood, either unsorted or a sorted T cell fraction (not recorded which). The sequence was obtained from a male donor with ankylosing spondylitis. The rearrangement links TRBV20-1 to TRBJ2-7; D perhaps matches TRBD2 (5 bases). CDR3 loop: CSARGREAPNSYEQYF. In nucleotides, the CDR3 is TGCAGTGCTAGAGGCCGGGAAGCGCCTAACTCCTACGAGCAGTACTTC.